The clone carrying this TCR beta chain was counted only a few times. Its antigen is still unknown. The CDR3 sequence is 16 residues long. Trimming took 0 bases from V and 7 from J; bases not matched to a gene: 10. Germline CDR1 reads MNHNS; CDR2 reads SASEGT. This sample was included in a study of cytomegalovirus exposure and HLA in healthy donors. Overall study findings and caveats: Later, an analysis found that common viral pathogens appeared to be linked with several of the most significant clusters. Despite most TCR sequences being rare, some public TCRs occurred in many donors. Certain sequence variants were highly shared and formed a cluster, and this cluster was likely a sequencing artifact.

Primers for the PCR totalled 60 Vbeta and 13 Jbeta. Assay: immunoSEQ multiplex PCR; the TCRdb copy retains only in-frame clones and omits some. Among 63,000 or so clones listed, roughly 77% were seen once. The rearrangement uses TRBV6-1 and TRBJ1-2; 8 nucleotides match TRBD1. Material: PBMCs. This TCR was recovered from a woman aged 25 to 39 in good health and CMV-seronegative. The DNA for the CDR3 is TGTGCCAGCAGTGAAGCTTATCTGACAGGGGCGTTTGGCTACACCTTC. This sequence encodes CASSEAYLTGAFGYTF.